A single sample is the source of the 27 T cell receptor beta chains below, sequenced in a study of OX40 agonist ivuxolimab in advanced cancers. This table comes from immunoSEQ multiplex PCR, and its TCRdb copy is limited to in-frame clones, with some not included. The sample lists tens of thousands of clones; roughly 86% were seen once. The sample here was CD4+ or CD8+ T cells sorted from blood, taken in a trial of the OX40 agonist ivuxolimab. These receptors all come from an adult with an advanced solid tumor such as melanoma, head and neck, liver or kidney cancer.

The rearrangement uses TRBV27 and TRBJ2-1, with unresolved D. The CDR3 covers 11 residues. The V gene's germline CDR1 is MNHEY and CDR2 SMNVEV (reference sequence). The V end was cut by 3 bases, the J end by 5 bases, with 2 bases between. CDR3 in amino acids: CASSFNNEQFF. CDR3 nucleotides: TGTGCCAGCAGTTTTAACAATGAGCAGTTCTTC.

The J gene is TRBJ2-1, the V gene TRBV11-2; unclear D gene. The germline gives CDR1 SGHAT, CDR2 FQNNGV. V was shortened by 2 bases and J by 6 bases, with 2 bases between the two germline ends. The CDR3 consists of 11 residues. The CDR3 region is CASSLINEQFF. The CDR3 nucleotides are TGTGCCAGCAGCTTAATCAATGAGCAGTTCTTC.

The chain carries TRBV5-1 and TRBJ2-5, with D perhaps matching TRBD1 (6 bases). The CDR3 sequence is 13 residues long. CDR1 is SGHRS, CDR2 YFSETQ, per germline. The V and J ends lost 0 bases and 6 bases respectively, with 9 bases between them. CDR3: CASSLGQGQTQYF. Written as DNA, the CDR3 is TGCGCCAGCAGCTTGGGTCAGGGGCAGACCCAGTACTTC.

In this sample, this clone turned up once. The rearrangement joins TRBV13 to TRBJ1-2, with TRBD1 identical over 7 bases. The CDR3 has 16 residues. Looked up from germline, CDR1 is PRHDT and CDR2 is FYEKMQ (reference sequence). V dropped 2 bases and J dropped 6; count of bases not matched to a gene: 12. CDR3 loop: CASSLKAGQSWHGYTF. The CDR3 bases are TGTGCCAGCAGCTTAAAGGCGGGACAGAGCTGGCATGGCTACACCTTC.

CDR3 coding DNA: TGCGCCAGCAGCCCGGGACAGGGCTTCGGTAGGAACGAGCAGTACTTC. Amino acids: CASSPGQGFGRNEQYF. The rearrangement uses TRBV5-1 and TRBJ2-7; 9 bases map to TRBD1. V gave up 4 bases and J gave up 5 bases; unmatched junction bases: 13. This CDR3 region has 16 residues. Germline V gene data show CDR1 as SGHRS and CDR2 as YFSETQ.

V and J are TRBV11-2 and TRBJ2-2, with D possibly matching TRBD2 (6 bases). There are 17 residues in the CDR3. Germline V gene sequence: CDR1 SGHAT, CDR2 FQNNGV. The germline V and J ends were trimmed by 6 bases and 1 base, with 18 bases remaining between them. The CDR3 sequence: CASSVSRRGVNTGELFF. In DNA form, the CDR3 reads TGTGCCAGCAGTGTGTCCAGGAGGGGAGTGAACACCGGGGAGCTGTTTTTT.

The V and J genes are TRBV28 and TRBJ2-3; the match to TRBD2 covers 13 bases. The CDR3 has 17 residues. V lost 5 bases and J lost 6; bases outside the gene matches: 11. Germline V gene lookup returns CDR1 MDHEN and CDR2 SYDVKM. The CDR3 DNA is TGTGCCAGCAGTCCTTTGGGACTAGCGGGGAGACGGGATACGCAGTATTTT. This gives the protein CASSPLGLAGRRDTQYF.

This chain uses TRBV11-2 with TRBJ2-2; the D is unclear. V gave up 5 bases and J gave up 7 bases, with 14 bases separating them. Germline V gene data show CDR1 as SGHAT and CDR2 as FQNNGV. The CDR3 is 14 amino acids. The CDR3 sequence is CASSPGSLGGELFF. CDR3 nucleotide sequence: TGTGCCAGCAGCCCCGGGTCTTTGGGCGGGGAGCTGTTTTTT.

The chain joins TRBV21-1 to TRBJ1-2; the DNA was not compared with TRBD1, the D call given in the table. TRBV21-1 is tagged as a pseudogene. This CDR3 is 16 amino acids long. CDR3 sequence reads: CASSKEVTGNLDGYTF. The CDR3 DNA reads TGTGCCAGCAGCAAAGAGGTGACAGGGAATTTGGATGGCTACACCTTC.

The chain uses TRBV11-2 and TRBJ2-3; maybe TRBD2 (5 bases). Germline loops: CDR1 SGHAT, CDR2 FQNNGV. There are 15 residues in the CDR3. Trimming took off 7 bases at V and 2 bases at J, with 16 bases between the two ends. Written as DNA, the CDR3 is TGTGCCAGCACCCCGTGGGCGGGCTTCACAGATACGCAGTATTTT. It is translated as CASTPWAGFTDTQYF.

This CDR3 is CASSEGDSHSGNTIYF. Here the CDR3 DNA reads TGTGCCAGCAGTGAAGGGGACAGCCACTCTGGAAACACCATATATTTT. The gene calls are TRBV6-1 and TRBJ1-3; 7 nucleotides align to TRBD1. CDR1 and CDR2 (germline): MNHNS, SASEGT. This CDR3 has 16 residues. The junction had 3 bases not matched to a gene; V was cut back by 1 base and J by 0 bases.

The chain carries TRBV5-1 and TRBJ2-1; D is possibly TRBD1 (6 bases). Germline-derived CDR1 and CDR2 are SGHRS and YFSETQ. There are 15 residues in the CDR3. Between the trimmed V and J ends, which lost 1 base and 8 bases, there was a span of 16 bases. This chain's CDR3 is CASSLSWGRFDEQFF. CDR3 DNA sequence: TGCGCCAGCAGCTTGAGCTGGGGGCGGTTTGATGAGCAGTTCTTC.

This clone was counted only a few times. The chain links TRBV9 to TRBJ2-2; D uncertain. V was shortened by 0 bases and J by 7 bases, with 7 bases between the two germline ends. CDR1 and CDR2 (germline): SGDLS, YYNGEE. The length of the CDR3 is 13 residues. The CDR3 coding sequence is TGTGCCAGCAGCGTAGGGGATAACGGGGAGCTGTTTTTT. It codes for CASSVGDNGELFF.

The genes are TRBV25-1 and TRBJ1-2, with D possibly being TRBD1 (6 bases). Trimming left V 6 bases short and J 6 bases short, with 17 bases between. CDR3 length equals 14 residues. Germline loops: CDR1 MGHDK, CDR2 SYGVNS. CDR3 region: CASSSLQGINGYTF. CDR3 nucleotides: TGTGCCAGCAGCTCTCTGCAGGGGATCAATGGCTACACCTTC.

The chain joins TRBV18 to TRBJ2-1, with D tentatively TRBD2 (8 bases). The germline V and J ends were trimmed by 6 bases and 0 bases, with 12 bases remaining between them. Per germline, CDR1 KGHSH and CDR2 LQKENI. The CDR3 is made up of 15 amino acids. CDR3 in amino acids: CASSGGDSSYNEQFF. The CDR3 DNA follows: TGTGCCAGCTCCGGGGGGGACAGCTCCTACAATGAGCAGTTCTTC.

The CDR3 DNA reads TGCGCCAGCAGCCAAGCGTCGGGACAGGGTTACGAGCAGTACTTC. Translating gives CASSQASGQGYEQYF. The J gene is TRBJ2-7, the V gene TRBV4-3; TRBD1 matches 9 bases. CDR1 and CDR2 from the germline V gene are LGHNA and YSLEER. CDR3 length: 15 amino acids. The J segment lost 4 bases and the V segment lost 1 base, leaving 5 bases of the junction unmatched.

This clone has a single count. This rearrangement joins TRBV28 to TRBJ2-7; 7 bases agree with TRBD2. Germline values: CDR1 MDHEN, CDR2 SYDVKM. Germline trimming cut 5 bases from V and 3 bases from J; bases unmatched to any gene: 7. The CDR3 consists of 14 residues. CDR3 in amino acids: CASSPPGGLYEQYF. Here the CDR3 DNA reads TGTGCCAGCAGTCCCCCGGGAGGTCTCTACGAGCAGTACTTC. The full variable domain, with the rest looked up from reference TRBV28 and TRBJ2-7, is DVKVTQSSRYLVKRTGEKVFLECVQDMDHENMFWYRQDPGLGLRLIYFSYDVKMKEKGDIPEGYSVSREKKERFSLILESASTNQTSMYLCASSPPGGLYEQYFGPGTRLTVT.

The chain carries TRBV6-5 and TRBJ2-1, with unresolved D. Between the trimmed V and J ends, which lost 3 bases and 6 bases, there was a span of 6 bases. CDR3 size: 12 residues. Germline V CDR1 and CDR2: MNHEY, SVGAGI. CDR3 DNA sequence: TGTGCCAGCAGTTATATTCTCAATGAGCAGTTCTTC. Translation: CASSYILNEQFF.

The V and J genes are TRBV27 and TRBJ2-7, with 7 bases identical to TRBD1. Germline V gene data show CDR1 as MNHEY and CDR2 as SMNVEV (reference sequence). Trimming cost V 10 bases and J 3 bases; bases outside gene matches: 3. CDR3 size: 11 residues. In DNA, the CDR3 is TGTGCCACCTGGACAGGCTACGAGCAGTACTTC. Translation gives CATWTGYEQYF.

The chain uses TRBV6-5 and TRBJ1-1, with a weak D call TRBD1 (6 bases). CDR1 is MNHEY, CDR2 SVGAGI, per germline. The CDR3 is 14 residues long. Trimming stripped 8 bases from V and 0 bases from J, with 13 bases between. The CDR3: CASALQGLNTEAFF. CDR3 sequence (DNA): TGTGCCAGCGCTTTACAGGGTTTGAACACTGAAGCTTTCTTT.

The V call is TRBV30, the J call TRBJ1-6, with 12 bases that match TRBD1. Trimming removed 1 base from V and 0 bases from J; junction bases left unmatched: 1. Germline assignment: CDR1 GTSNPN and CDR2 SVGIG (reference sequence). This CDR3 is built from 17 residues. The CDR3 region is CAWSGDRGLSYNSPLHF. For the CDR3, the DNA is TGTGCCTGGAGTGGGGACAGGGGGCTCTCCTATAATTCACCCCTCCACTTT.

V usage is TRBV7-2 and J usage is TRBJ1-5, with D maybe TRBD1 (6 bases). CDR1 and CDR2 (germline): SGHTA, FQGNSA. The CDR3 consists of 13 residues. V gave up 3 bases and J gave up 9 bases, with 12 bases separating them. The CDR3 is CASSFSDRPPQHF. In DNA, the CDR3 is TGTGCCAGCAGCTTCTCTGACAGGCCGCCCCAGCATTTT.

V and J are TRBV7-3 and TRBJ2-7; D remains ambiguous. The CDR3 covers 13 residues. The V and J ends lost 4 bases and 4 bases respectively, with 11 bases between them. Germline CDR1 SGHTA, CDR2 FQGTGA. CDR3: CASSSRTPYEQYF. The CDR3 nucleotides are TGTGCCAGCAGCTCCCGGACCCCTTACGAGCAGTACTTC.

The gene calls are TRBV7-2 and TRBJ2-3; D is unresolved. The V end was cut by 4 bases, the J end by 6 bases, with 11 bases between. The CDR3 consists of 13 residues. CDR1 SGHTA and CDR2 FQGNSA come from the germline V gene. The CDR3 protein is CASSSWGTDTQYF. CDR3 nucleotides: TGTGCCAGCAGCTCCTGGGGTACCGATACGCAGTATTTT.

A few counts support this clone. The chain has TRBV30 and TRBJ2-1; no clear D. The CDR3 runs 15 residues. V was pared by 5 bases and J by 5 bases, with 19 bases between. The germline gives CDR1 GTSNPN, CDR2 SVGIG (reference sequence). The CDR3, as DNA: TGTGCCTGGCAGCTATTTGGACGCTACGACAATGAGCAGTTCTTC. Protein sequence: CAWQLFGRYDNEQFF.

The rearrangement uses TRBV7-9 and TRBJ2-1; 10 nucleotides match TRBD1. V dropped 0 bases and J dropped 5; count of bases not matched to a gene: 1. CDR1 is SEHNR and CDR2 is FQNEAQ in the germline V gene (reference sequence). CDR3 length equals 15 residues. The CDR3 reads CASSLAGQGNNEQFF. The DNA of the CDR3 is TGTGCCAGCAGCTTAGCGGGACAGGGGAACAATGAGCAGTTCTTC.

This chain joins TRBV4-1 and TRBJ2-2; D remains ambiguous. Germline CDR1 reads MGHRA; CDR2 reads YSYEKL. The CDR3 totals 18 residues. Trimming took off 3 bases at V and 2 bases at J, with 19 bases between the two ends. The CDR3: CASSHPPTVGPNTGELFF. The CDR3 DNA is TGCGCCAGCAGCCACCCCCCAACAGTAGGGCCAAACACCGGGGAGCTGTTTTTT.